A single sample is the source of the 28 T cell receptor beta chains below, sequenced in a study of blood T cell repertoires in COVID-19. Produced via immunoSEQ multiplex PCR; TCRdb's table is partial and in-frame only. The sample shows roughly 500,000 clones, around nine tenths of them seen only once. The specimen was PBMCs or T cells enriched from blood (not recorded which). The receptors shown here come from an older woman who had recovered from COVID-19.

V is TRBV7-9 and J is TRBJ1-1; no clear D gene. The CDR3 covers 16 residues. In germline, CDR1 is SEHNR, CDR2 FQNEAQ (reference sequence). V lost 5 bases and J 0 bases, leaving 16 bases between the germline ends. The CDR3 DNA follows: TGTGCCAGCAGCCGAATCCGGGATTTCATGAACACTGAAGCTTTCTTT. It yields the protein CASSRIRDFMNTEAFF.

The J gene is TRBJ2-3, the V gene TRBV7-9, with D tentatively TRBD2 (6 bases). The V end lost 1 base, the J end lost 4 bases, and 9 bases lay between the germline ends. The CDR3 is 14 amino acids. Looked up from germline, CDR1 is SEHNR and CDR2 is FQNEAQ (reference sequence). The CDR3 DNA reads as TGTGCCAGCAGCTTAGGGGACTTGCCAGATACGCAGTATTTT. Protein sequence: CASSLGDLPDTQYF. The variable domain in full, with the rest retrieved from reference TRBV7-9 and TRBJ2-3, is DTGVSQNPRHKITKRGQNVTFRCDPISEHNRLYWYRQTLGQGPEFLTYFQNEAQLEKSRLLSDRFSAERPKGSFSTLEIQRTEQGDSAMYLCASSLGDLPDTQYFGPGTRLTVL.

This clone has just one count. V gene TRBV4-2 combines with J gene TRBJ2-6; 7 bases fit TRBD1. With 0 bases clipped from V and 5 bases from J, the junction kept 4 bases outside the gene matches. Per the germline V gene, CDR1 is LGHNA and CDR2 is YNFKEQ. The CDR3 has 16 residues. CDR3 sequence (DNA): TGTGCCAGCAGCCAAGACTGGACAGGTTGGGCCAACGTCCTGACTTTC. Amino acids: CASSQDWTGWANVLTF.

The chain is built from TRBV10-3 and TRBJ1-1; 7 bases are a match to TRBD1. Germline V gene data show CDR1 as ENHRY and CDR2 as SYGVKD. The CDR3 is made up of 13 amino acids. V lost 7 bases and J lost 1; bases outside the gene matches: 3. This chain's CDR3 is CAIKGQENTEAFF. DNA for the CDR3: TGTGCCATCAAAGGACAGGAGAACACTGAAGCTTTCTTT.

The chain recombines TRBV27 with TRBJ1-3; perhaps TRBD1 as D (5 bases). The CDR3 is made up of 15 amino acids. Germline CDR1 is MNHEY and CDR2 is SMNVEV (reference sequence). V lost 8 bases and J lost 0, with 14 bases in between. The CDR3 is CASAYRGSSGNTIYF. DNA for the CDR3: TGTGCCAGCGCCTATCGGGGGAGCTCTGGAAACACCATATATTTT.

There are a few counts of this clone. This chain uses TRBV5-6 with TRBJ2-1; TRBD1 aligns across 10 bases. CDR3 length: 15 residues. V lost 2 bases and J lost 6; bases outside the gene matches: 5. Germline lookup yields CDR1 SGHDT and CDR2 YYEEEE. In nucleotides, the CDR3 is TGTGCCAGCAGCTTTCGACAGGGGGCATCCAATGAGCAGTTCTTC. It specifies CASSFRQGASNEQFF.

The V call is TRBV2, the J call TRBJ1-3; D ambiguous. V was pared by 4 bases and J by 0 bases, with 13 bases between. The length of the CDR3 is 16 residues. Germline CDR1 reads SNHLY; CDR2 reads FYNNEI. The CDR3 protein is CASSGRRSHSGNTIYF. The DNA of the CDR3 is TGTGCCAGCAGTGGGAGAAGGTCCCACTCTGGAAACACCATATATTTT.

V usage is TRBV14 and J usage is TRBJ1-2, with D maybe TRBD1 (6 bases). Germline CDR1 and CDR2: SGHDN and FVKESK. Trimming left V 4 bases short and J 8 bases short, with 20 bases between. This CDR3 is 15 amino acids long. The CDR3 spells CASSPPGDPPGGYTF. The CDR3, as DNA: TGTGCCAGCAGCCCTCCAGGGGACCCCCCAGGCGGCTACACCTTC. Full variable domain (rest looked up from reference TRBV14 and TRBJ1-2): EAGVTQFPSHSVIEKGQTVTLRCDPISGHDNLYWYRRVMGKEIKFLLHFVKESKQDESGMPNNRFLAERTGGTYSTLKVQPAELEDSGVYFCASSPPGDPPGGYTFGSGTRLTVV.

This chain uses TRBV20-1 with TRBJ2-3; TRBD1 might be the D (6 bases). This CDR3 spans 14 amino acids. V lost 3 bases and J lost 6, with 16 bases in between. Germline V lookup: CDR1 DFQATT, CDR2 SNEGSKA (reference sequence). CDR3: CSASRQAADDTQYF. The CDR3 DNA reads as TGCAGTGCTAGTCGACAGGCGGCGGATGATACGCAGTATTTT.

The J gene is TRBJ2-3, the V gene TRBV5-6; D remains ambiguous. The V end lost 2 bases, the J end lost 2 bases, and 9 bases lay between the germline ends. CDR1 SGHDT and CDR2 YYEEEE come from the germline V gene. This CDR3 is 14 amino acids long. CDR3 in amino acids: CASSLKTLTDTQYF. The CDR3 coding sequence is TGTGCCAGCAGCTTAAAGACTCTCACAGATACGCAGTATTTT.

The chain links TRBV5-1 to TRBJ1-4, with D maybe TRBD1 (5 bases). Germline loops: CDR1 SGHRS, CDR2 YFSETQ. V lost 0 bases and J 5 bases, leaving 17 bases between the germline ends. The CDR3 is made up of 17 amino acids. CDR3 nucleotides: TGCGCCAGCAGCTTGGGGGGGACTCTTCCCCCCAATGAAAAACTGTTTTTT. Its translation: CASSLGGTLPPNEKLFF.

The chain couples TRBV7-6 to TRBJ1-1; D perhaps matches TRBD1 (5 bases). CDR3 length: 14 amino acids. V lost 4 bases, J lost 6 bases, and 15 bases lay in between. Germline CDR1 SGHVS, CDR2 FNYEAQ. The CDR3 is CASSSHGGLAEAFF. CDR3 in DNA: TGTGCCAGCAGCTCCCACGGGGGTTTGGCTGAAGCTTTCTTT.

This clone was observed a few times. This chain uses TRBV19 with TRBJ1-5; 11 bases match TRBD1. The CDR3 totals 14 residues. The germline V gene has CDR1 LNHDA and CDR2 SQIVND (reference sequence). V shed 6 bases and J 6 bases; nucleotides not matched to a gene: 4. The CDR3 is CASRDRGQGQPQHF. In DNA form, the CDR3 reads TGTGCCAGTAGGGACAGGGGGCAGGGTCAGCCCCAGCATTTT. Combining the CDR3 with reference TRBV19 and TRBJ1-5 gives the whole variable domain DGGITQSPKYLFRKEGQNVTLSCEQNLNHDAMYWYRQDPGQGLRLIYYSQIVNDFQKGDIAEGYSVSREKKESFPLTVTSAQKNPTAFYLCASRDRGQGQPQHFGDGTRLSIL.

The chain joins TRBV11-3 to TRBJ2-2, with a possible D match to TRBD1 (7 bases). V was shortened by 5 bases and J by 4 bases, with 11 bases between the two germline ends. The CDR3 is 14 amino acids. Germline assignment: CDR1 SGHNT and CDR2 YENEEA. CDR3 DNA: TGTGCCAGCAGCCAGGGGGAGGTCACCGGGGAGCTGTTTTTT. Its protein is CASSQGEVTGELFF.

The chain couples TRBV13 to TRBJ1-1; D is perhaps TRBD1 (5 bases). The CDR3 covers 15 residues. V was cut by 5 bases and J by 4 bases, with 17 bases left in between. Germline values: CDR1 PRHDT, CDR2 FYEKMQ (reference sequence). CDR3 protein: CASSIRVPGPTEAFF. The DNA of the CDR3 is TGTGCCAGCAGCATCAGGGTGCCCGGGCCCACTGAAGCTTTCTTT.

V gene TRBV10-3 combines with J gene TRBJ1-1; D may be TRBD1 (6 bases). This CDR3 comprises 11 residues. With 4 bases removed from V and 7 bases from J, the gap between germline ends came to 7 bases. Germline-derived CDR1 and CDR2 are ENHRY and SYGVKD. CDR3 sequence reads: CAISGGGEAFF. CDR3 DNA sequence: TGTGCCATCAGTGGAGGGGGTGAAGCTTTCTTT.

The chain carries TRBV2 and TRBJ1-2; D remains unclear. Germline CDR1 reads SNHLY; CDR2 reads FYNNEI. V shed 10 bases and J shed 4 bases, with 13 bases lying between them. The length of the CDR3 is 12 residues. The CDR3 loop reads CATPGEFYGYTF. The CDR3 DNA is TGTGCCACCCCTGGGGAGTTCTATGGCTACACCTTC.

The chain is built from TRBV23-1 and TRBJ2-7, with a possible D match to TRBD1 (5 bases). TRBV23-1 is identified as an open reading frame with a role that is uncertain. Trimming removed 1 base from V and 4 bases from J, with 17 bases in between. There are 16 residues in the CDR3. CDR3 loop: CASSQCSQAPSYEQYV. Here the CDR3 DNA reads TGCGCCAGCAGTCAATGCTCACAGGCACCTTCTTACGAGCAGTACGTC.

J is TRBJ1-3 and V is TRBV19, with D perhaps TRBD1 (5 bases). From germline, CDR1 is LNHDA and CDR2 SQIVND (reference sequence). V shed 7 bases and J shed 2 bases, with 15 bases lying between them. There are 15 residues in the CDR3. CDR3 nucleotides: TGTGCCAGTACCCGCCAGGGCAGCACTGGAAACACCATATATTTT. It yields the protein CASTRQGSTGNTIYF.

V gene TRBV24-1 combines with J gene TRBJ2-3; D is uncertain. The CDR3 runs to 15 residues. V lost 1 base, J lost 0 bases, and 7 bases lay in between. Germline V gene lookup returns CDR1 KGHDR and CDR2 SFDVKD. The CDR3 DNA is TGTGCCACCAGTGATTTTTCAGGTAGCACAGATACGCAGTATTTT. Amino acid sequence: CATSDFSGSTDTQYF.

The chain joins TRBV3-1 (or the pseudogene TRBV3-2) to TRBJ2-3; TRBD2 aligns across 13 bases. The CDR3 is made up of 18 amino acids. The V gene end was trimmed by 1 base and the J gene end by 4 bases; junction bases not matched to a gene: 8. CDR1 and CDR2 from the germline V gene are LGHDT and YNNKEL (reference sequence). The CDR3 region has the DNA TGTGCCAGCAGCCAAGCACTAGCGGGGGGGCGGGGAGCAGATACGCAGTATTTT. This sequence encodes CASSQALAGGRGADTQYF.

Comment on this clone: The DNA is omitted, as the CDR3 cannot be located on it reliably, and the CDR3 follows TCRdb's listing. The CDR3 spells CASSKFGQGSSYNEQFF. V and J are TRBV21-1 and TRBJ2-1; the D call TRBD1 from the table was never checked on the DNA. TRBV21-1 is designated a pseudogene. With termini counted, the CDR3 has 17 amino acids.

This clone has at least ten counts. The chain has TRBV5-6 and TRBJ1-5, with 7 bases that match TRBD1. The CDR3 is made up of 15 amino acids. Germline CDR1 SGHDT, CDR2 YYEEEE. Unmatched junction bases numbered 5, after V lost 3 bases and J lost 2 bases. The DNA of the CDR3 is TGTGCCAGCAGCTCCGACAGGGTGGGCAATCAGCCCCAGCATTTT. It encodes CASSSDRVGNQPQHF.

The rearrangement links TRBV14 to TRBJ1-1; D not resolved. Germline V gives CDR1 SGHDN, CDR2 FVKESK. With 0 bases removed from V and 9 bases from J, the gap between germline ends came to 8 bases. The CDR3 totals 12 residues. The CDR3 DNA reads TGTGCCAGCAGCCAAGATCAGACAAAAGCTTTCTTT. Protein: CASSQDQTKAFF.

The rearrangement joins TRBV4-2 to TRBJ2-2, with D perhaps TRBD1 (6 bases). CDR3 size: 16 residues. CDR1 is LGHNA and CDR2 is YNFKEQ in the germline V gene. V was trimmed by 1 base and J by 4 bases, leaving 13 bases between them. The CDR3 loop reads CASSQGYRVITGELFF. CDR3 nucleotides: TGTGCCAGCAGCCAAGGGTACAGGGTTATCACCGGGGAGCTGTTTTTT.

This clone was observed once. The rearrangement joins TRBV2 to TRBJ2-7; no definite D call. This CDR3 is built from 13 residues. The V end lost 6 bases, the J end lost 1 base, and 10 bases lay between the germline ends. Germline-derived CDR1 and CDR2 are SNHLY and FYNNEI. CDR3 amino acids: CASRQETSYEQYV. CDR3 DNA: TGTGCCAGCAGGCAGGAAACTTCCTACGAGCAGTACGTC.

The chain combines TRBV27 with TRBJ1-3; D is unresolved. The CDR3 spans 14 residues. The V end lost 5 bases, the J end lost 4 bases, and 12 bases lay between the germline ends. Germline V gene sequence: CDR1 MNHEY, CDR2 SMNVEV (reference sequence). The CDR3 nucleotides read TGTGCCAGCAGTCCACGGGGTGCGGGAAACACCATATATTTT. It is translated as CASSPRGAGNTIYF.

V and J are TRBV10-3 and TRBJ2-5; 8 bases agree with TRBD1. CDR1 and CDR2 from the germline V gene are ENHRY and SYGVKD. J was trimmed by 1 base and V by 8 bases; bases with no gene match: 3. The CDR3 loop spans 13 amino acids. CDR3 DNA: TGTGCCATCGCCGGGACAGGCCAAGAGACCCAGTACTTC. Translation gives CAIAGTGQETQYF.